The following is a T cell receptor beta chain sequence with its context. The antigen is unknown. This sample was taken from a study of cytomegalovirus exposure and HLA in healthy donors. Study background: Of a few hundred genotyped donors, more than 75% grouped in the Caucasian-associated ancestry cluster. General study results and limits: Per a later analysis, HLA-associated TCR beta chains showed more clonal expansion than other, equally common TCR beta chains. Among donors in an Asian-associated ancestry cluster, a later analysis reportedly found fewer N-insertions than the roughly 610-donor mean. HLA allele associations emerged for 15,000 to 20,000 TCR beta sequences in a later analysis, at 0.05 false discovery rate.

The germline V gene has CDR1 SGDLS and CDR2 YYNGEE. Unmatched junction bases numbered 12, after V lost 3 bases and J lost 7 bases. The CDR3 runs 16 residues. 60 Vbeta and 13 Jbeta primers were used in PCR. The protocol was immunoSEQ multiplex PCR, while the TCRdb copy is restricted to in-frame clones and leaves out a portion. Of around 120,000 clones listed, about four fifths are singletons. The genes are TRBV9 and TRBJ2-7, with 11 bases matching TRBD1. The receptor comes from a man aged 18 to 30 in good health and CMV-seronegative. The source material was PBMCs. Here the CDR3 reads CASSESRDRGTGEQYF. The DNA of the CDR3 is TGTGCCAGCAGCGAGTCCCGGGACAGGGGGACGGGGGAGCAGTACTTC.